The T cell receptor (beta chain) under discussion was sequenced for a study of CD4+ T cells in melanoma. Study-wide findings and caveats: Diverse differentiation states were reported for melanoma neoantigen-specific CD4+ T cells.

This clone has only a few counts. Its antigen is unknown. Only in-frame clones appear in the TCRdb table, and some are missing; sequencing was by immunoSEQ multiplex PCR. This sample has 90,000 to 130,000 clones, with 80% to 95% found just once. Per germline, CDR1 SGHTA and CDR2 FQGNSA. This CDR3 is 14 amino acids long. Trimming cost V 2 bases and J 6 bases; bases outside gene matches: 7. The TCR was taken from a human donor with melanoma. The rearrangement joins TRBV7-2 to TRBJ2-7, with TRBD2 matching over 7 bases. The sample was peripheral blood. The CDR3 loop is CASSLRFSGTEQYF. The CDR3 nucleotides are TGTGCCAGCAGCTTAAGGTTCAGCGGGACCGAGCAGTACTTC.